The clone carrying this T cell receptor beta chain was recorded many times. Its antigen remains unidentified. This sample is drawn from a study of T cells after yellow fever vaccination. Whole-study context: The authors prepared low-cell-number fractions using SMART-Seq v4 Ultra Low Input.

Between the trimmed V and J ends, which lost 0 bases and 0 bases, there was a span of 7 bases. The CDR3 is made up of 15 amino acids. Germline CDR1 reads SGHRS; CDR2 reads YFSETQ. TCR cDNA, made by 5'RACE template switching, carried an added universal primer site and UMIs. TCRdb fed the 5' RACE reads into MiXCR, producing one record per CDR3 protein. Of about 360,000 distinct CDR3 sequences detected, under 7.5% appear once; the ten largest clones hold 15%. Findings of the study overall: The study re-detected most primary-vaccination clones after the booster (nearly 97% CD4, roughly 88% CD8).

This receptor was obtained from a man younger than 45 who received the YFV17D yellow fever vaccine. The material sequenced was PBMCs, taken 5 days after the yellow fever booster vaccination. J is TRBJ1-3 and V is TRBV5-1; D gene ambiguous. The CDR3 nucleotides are TGCGCCAGCAGCTTGGGGCAGCCCTCTGGAAACACCATATATTTT. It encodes CASSLGQPSGNTIYF.